This TCR beta chain was recovered during a study of Ad26.COV2.S vaccination and SARS-CoV-2 variants. Background on the study: Intramuscular Ad26.COV2.S doses were given once or twice, 56 days apart.

Treatment given: over 15 received Ad26.COV2.S at low or high dose, single or two shots; several received placebo; per-sample allocation not given. Specimen acquisition occurred on day 63 following the initial vaccine or placebo injection. An adult aged 18-55 years in Boston served as the donor. An Ad26 vector was used to express Wuhan-strain SARS-CoV-2 spike as the vaccine. Profiling relied on immunoSEQ multiplex PCR, and the TCRdb table lists in-frame clones only, not all of them. The repertoire holds a few hundred thousand clones, with 70% to 90% as singletons. This clonotype was sampled from a person between 18 and 65 years old who received the Ad26.COV2.S COVID-19 vaccine or a placebo. Sequencing used peripheral blood, obtained in a trial of Ad26.COV2.S vaccine versus placebo.

In DNA form, the CDR3 reads TGTGCCAGCAGTTTCAAAAAGACAGGAAATAGACACTACGAGCAGTACTTC. This encodes CASSFKKTGNRHYEQYF. The rearrangement uses TRBV28 and TRBJ2-7; D perhaps matches TRBD1 (6 bases). Germline CDR1 is MDHEN and CDR2 is SYDVKM. The CDR3 is 17 amino acids. Trimming stripped 3 bases from V and 3 bases from J, with 21 bases between.